Following are 31 T cell receptor beta chains from one sample sequenced in a study of T cell responses to AZD1222 COVID-19 vaccine. Using immunoSEQ multiplex PCR, the repertoire was profiled, and TCRdb retains in-frame clones only, with some absent. The top ten hold 1.9% of the sample, which has roughly 180,000 clones, roughly nine tenths seen once. The source material was peripheral blood, sampled on day 0 of AZD1222 vaccination. The receptors derive from an adult in good health.

The chain employs TRBV27 and TRBJ1-5; D not certain. The CDR3 is 13 amino acids. Looked up from germline, CDR1 is MNHEY and CDR2 is SMNVEV (reference sequence). Trimming took off 6 bases at V and 1 base at J, with 7 bases between the two ends. CDR3: CASSLRSNQPQHF. In DNA form, the CDR3 reads TGTGCCAGCAGCCTGAGGAGCAATCAGCCCCAGCATTTT.

J is TRBJ2-3 and V is TRBV5-1; the D gene is possibly TRBD1 (5 bases). Germline V CDR1 and CDR2: SGHRS, YFSETQ. V lost 1 base, J lost 0 bases, and 18 bases lay in between. There are 18 residues in the CDR3. CDR3 in DNA: TGCGCCAGCAGCTTGTCAGGGCCAGGGCTATTTAGCACAGATACGCAGTATTTT. Translation: CASSLSGPGLFSTDTQYF.

V and J are TRBV4-1 and TRBJ2-7; D is undetermined. This CDR3 is built from 13 residues. The germline CDR1 and CDR2 sequences are MGHRA and YSYEKL. The V gene lost 4 bases and the J gene lost 1 base, with 8 bases spanning the gap. CDR3 sequence reads: CASSPGDSYEQYF. For the CDR3, the DNA is TGCGCCAGCAGCCCTGGGGATTCCTACGAGCAGTACTTC.

The genes are TRBV6-5 and TRBJ1-2; tentatively, D is TRBD1 (5 bases). The CDR3 is 12 amino acids. Trimming removed 8 bases at V and 4 bases at J, with 11 bases between. Germline V CDR1 and CDR2: MNHEY, SVGAGI. CDR3 sequence: CASGFGGYGYTF. CDR3 bases: TGTGCCAGCGGTTTTGGGGGCTATGGCTACACCTTC.

The chain couples TRBV28 to TRBJ1-2; 10 nucleotides agree with TRBD1. Germline CDR1 MDHEN, CDR2 SYDVKM. The CDR3 has 15 amino acids. J was trimmed by 5 bases and V by 2 bases; bases with no gene match: 5. The DNA of the CDR3 is TGTGCCAGCAGTTTAAACAGGGGACAGGGGTATGGCTACACCTTC. Translated, it gives CASSLNRGQGYGYTF.

This sequence joins TRBV6-5 and TRBJ1-6; D may be TRBD1 (5 bases). The germline V gene has CDR1 MNHEY and CDR2 SVGAGI. The CDR3 covers 15 residues. Trimming cost V 2 bases and J 3 bases, with 8 bases left between them. The CDR3 is CASSYRDLYNSPLHF. The CDR3 DNA reads as TGTGCCAGCAGTTACCGGGACCTCTATAATTCACCCCTCCACTTT.

The CDR3 bases are TGTGCCAGCAGCGCCTTCCGAGGGGAAAATGGCTACACCTTC. Encoded protein: CASSAFRGENGYTF. This sequence joins TRBV9 and TRBJ1-2; maybe TRBD1 (5 bases). The V gene lost 3 bases and the J gene lost 6 bases, with 15 bases spanning the gap. Per the germline V gene, CDR1 is SGDLS and CDR2 is YYNGEE. This CDR3 has 14 residues.

The chain carries TRBV6-5 and TRBJ2-7, with 9 bases lining up with TRBD1. The CDR3 covers 15 residues. V was pared by 6 bases and J by 6 bases, with 12 bases of the junction left unmatched. CDR1 MNHEY and CDR2 SVGAGI come from the germline V gene. The CDR3 here is CASRKRDREFGEQYF. DNA of the CDR3: TGTGCCAGCAGGAAACGGGACAGGGAGTTCGGCGAGCAGTACTTC.

A single count supports this clone. The DNA of the CDR3 is TGTGCCAGCAGCCCCTCTAAAGGACTCACTGAAGCTTTCTTT. This encodes CASSPSKGLTEAFF. The chain links TRBV7-2 to TRBJ1-1, with D unresolved. Per germline, CDR1 SGHTA and CDR2 FQGNSA. The CDR3 covers 14 residues. V shed 5 bases and J shed 4 bases, with 14 bases lying between them.

J is TRBJ1-6 and V is TRBV7-2; 7 nucleotides agree with TRBD1. Germline V lookup: CDR1 SGHTA, CDR2 FQGNSA. The CDR3 has 14 residues. The junction had 12 bases not matched to a gene; V was cut back by 5 bases and J by 14 bases. The CDR3 region has the DNA TGTGCCAGCAGCCCCCGACAGGGCGCCGCAACCCTCCACTTT. It translates to CASSPRQGAATLHF.

The chain carries TRBV7-9 and TRBJ1-2; D is unclear. The CDR3 extends over 15 amino acids. Germline CDR1 SEHNR, CDR2 FQNEAQ (reference sequence). The V end lost 2 bases, the J end lost 6 bases, and 16 bases lay between the germline ends. DNA of the CDR3: TGTGCCAGCAGCTTAATTACCTCCGCGGCAGATGGCTACACCTTC. The encoded protein is CASSLITSAADGYTF. Based on the CDR3 plus reference TRBV7-9 and TRBJ1-2, the full variable domain is DTGVSQNPRHKITKRGQNVTFRCDPISEHNRLYWYRQTLGQGPEFLTYFQNEAQLEKSRLLSDRFSAERPKGSFSTLEIQRTEQGDSAMYLCASSLITSAADGYTFGSGTRLTVV.

The chain links TRBV6-6 to TRBJ1-2, with D possibly being TRBD1 (5 bases). Germline CDR1 and CDR2: MNHNY and SVGAGI (reference sequence). V was shortened by 6 bases and J by 3 bases, with 14 bases between the two germline ends. The CDR3 loop spans 14 amino acids. The DNA of the CDR3 is TGTGCCAGCAGATATCCCAAGACAGACTATGGCTACACCTTC. The encoded protein is CASRYPKTDYGYTF.

This clone has just a few counts. The chain uses TRBV3-1 (or the pseudogene TRBV3-2) and TRBJ1-1; D perhaps matches TRBD1 (6 bases). The CDR3 totals 19 residues. V lost 0 bases, J lost 10 bases, and 30 bases lay in between. The V gene's germline CDR1 is LGHDT and CDR2 YNNKEL (reference sequence). CDR3 sequence reads: CASSQEWVEDGWGLERAFF. The CDR3 coding sequence is TGTGCCAGCAGCCAAGAGTGGGTCGAGGACGGATGGGGGCTAGAAAGAGCTTTCTTT.

The V gene is TRBV10-3, the J gene TRBJ2-1; 8 bases match TRBD2. The CDR3 totals 13 residues. With V trimmed by 3 bases and J by 7 bases, 2 bases remained unmatched. Germline loops: CDR1 ENHRY, CDR2 SYGVKD. CDR3 sequence (DNA): TGTGCCATCAGTGATCCGGGGGGGAATGAGCAGTTCTTC. Translation gives CAISDPGGNEQFF.

The genes are TRBV25-1 and TRBJ1-1, with D possibly TRBD1 on 5 matching bases. This CDR3 region has 15 residues. V gave up 1 base and J gave up 1 base, with 10 bases separating them. Germline-derived CDR1 and CDR2 are MGHDK and SYGVNS. The CDR3 loop reads CASSESGTENTEAFF. In DNA, the CDR3 is TGTGCCAGCAGTGAATCGGGGACGGAGAACACTGAAGCTTTCTTT.

Comment on this clone: The same CDR3 also results from other DNA sequences found in this sample. This chain joins TRBV9 and TRBJ2-7; D call uncertain. Germline V gene data show CDR1 as SGDLS and CDR2 as YYNGEE. Trimming left V 3 bases short and J 4 bases short, with 5 bases between. This CDR3 region has 11 residues. CDR3 nucleotide sequence: TGTGCCAGCAGCGCATCTTACGAGCAGTACTTC. This gives the protein CASSASYEQYF.

This chain uses TRBV6-1 with TRBJ2-3; 14 bases map to TRBD2. The germline V gene encodes CDR1 MNHNS and CDR2 SASEGT. The junction had 6 bases not matched to a gene; V was cut back by 4 bases and J by 3 bases. The CDR3 sequence is 17 residues long. The DNA of the CDR3 is TGTGCCAGCAGTGGGACTAGCGGGGGGCGGGGAACAGATACGCAGTATTTT. This gives the protein CASSGTSGGRGTDTQYF.

V usage is TRBV7-2 and J usage is TRBJ2-1, with D possibly matching TRBD2 (6 bases). The length of the CDR3 is 17 residues. Trimming took off 5 bases at V and 0 bases at J, with 17 bases between the two ends. Germline CDR1 reads SGHTA; CDR2 reads FQGNSA. DNA of the CDR3: TGTGCCAGCAGCCCCCGTGTTAGCGGAGTCTCCTACAATGAGCAGTTCTTC. This translates into CASSPRVSGVSYNEQFF.

This chain connects TRBV28 to TRBJ2-1; D is unresolved. Looked up from germline, CDR1 is MDHEN and CDR2 is SYDVKM. The CDR3 is 14 amino acids. The V gene lost 6 bases and the J gene lost 2 bases, with 11 bases spanning the gap. The CDR3 sequence is CASSPGGTYNEQFF. CDR3 nucleotides: TGTGCCAGCAGCCCCGGTGGGACCTACAATGAGCAGTTCTTC.

This chain uses TRBV28 with TRBJ2-7; TRBD1 is a possible D gene (5 bases). CDR1 and CDR2 (germline): MDHEN, SYDVKM. Trimming shortened V by 2 bases and J by 1 base, and 12 bases separated the two germline ends. There are 15 residues in the CDR3. CDR3 sequence (DNA): TGTGCCAGCAGTTTAGTCAGGCGACAGTCCTACGAGCAGTACTTC. Translated, it gives CASSLVRRQSYEQYF.

This chain's CDR3 is CASSVDQGNNQPQHF. The CDR3 DNA reads TGTGCCAGCAGCGTCGATCAGGGGAACAATCAGCCCCAGCATTTT. The J gene is TRBJ1-5, the V gene TRBV2; the D gene is possibly TRBD1 (6 bases). V was trimmed by 6 bases and J by 3 bases, leaving 15 bases between them. CDR3 length: 15 residues. Germline V gives CDR1 SNHLY, CDR2 FYNNEI.

The J gene is TRBJ1-3, the V gene TRBV6-5; 8 bases are a match to TRBD1. The CDR3 is 16 residues long. V lost 2 bases to trimming and J lost 3 bases; unmatched junction nucleotides: 6. Germline-derived CDR1 and CDR2 are MNHEY and SVGAGI. In DNA form, the CDR3 reads TGTGCCAGCAGTTACCGATGGACAGGGAGTGGAAACACCATATATTTT. This gives the protein CASSYRWTGSGNTIYF.

The rearrangement uses TRBV27 and TRBJ1-5; no definite D call. Trimming cost V 8 bases and J 8 bases, with 13 bases left between them. CDR1 is MNHEY and CDR2 is SMNVEV in the germline V gene (reference sequence). The CDR3 is 12 amino acids. The CDR3 loop reads CASGPVGEPQHF. CDR3 in DNA: TGTGCCAGCGGGCCAGTTGGAGAGCCCCAGCATTTT.

This chain uses TRBV12-3 or TRBV12-4 with TRBJ1-2, with TRBD1 matching over 8 bases. V was pared by 6 bases and J by 3 bases, with 3 bases of the junction left unmatched. The CDR3 spans 13 residues. The CDR3 reads CASSKTGDYGYTF. The CDR3 bases are TGTGCCAGCAGCAAGACAGGGGACTATGGCTACACCTTC.

The V gene is TRBV4-3, the J gene TRBJ2-7; possible D gene TRBD2, 6 bases. V lost 0 bases and J lost 0, with 15 bases in between. Germline V gene data show CDR1 as LGHNA and CDR2 as YSLEER. The CDR3 has 17 amino acids. The CDR3: CASSQDPIGSNSYEQYF. The CDR3 nucleotides are TGCGCCAGCAGCCAAGATCCCATCGGGAGCAACTCCTACGAGCAGTACTTC.

This rearrangement joins TRBV6-2 or TRBV6-3 to TRBJ2-1; D remains unclear. V was shortened by 4 bases and J by 1 base, with 8 bases between the two germline ends. The CDR3 length is 14 residues. From germline, CDR1 is MNHEY and CDR2 SVGEGT. The CDR3, as DNA: TGTGCCAGCAGTTCCGGCCGGTCCTACAATGAGCAGTTCTTC. It yields the protein CASSSGRSYNEQFF.

This chain connects TRBV7-9 to TRBJ1-3; D is perhaps TRBD1 (5 bases). The CDR3 length is 15 residues. The germline V gene encodes CDR1 SEHNR and CDR2 FQNEAQ (reference sequence). V lost 2 bases and J 6 bases, leaving 14 bases between the germline ends. CDR3 DNA sequence: TGTGCCAGCAGCTTACAGGGCCCCTTAATAAACACCATATATTTT. Its protein product is CASSLQGPLINTIYF. Full variable domain (remainder filled in from reference TRBV7-9 and TRBJ1-3): DTGVSQNPRHKITKRGQNVTFRCDPISEHNRLYWYRQTLGQGPEFLTYFQNEAQLEKSRLLSDRFSAERPKGSFSTLEIQRTEQGDSAMYLCASSLQGPLINTIYFGEGSWLTVV.

This clone has just one count. The chain joins TRBV3-1 (or the pseudogene TRBV3-2) to TRBJ1-4; D uncertain. The germline V and J ends were trimmed by 1 base and 2 bases, with 20 bases remaining between them. The germline gives CDR1 LGHDT, CDR2 YNNKEL (reference sequence). The CDR3 spans 19 residues. DNA of the CDR3: TGTGCCAGCAGCCAAGTAATCGTAACGACATTAGCCACTAATGAAAAACTGTTTTTT. It yields the protein CASSQVIVTTLATNEKLFF.

This clone occurred a few times. The chain recombines TRBV19 with TRBJ2-5; no clear D gene. This CDR3 contains 13 residues. Trimming left V 3 bases short and J 1 base short, with 6 bases between. The germline gives CDR1 LNHDA, CDR2 SQIVND (reference sequence). CDR3 region: CASSIVPQETQYF. CDR3 DNA: TGTGCCAGTAGTATTGTGCCCCAAGAGACCCAGTACTTC.

The V and J genes are TRBV15 and TRBJ2-3; 12 bases map to TRBD2. V lost 0 bases and J lost 6; bases outside the gene matches: 4. CDR1 and CDR2 from the germline V gene are LNHNV and YYDKDF (reference sequence). CDR3 length equals 16 residues. In DNA form, the CDR3 reads TGTGCCACCAGCAGAGAACTAGCGGGAGGAGGGGATACGCAGTATTTT. Its protein is CATSRELAGGGDTQYF.

In its sample, this clone was seen once. The chain carries TRBV28 and TRBJ2-4; tentative D call: TRBD1 (7 bases). V was trimmed by 7 bases and J by 8 bases, leaving 33 bases between them. The CDR3 sequence is 19 residues long. Germline V CDR1 and CDR2: MDHEN, SYDVKM. The CDR3 DNA is TGTGCCAGCATGACGAAAACGGGGGCTCTCGGGACAGACCGTGACATTCAGTACTTC. It is translated as CASMTKTGALGTDRDIQYF.